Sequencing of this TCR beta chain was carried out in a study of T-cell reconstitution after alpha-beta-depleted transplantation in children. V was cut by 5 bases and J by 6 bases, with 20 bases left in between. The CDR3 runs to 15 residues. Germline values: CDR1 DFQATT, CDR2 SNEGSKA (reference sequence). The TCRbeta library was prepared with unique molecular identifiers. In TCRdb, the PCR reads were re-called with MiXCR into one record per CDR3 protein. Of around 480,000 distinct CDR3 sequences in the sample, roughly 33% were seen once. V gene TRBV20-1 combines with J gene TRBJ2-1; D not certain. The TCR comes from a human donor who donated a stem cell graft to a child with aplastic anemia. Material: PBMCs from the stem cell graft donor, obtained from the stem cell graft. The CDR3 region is CSALGRRRLSNEQFF. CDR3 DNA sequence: TGCAGTGCTCTGGGCCGACGTCGACTGAGCAATGAGCAGTTCTTC.